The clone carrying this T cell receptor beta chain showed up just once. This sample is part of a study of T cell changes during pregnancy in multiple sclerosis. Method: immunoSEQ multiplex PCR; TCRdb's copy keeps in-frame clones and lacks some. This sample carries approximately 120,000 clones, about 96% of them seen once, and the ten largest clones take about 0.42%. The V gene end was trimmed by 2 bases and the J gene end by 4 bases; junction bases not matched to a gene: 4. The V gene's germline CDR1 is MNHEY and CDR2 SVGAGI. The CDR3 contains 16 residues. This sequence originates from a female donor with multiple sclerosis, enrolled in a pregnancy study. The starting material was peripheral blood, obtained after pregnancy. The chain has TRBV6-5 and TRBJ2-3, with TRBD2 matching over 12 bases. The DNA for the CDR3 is TGTGCCAGCAGTTACACGCTAGCGGGAGGGCCAGATACGCAGTATTTT. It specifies CASSYTLAGGPDTQYF.